Sequencing of this TCR beta chain was carried out in a study of Ad26.COV2.S vaccination and SARS-CoV-2 variants. The protocol was immunoSEQ multiplex PCR, while the TCRdb copy is restricted to in-frame clones and leaves out a portion. The sample has about 420,000 clones; approximately 87% are singletons. This clone was counted only a few times. Per germline, CDR1 LNHNV and CDR2 YYDKDF (reference sequence). The CDR3 is made up of 14 amino acids. Trimming took 6 bases from V and 4 from J; bases not matched to a gene: 4. Treatment here: around 19 received Ad26.COV2.S at low or high dose, single or two shots; about five received placebo; per-sample allocation not given. Samples were taken on day 63 after the first vaccine or placebo injection.

This receptor was obtained from a person aged 18 to 65 who received the Ad26.COV2.S COVID-19 vaccine or a placebo. The chain links TRBV15 to TRBJ1-2; the match to TRBD1 covers 11 bases. The source was peripheral blood, collected in a trial of Ad26.COV2.S vaccine versus placebo. The chain's CDR3 is CATSPGTGGYGYTF. CDR3 bases: TGTGCCACCAGTCCTGGGACAGGGGGCTATGGCTACACCTTC.